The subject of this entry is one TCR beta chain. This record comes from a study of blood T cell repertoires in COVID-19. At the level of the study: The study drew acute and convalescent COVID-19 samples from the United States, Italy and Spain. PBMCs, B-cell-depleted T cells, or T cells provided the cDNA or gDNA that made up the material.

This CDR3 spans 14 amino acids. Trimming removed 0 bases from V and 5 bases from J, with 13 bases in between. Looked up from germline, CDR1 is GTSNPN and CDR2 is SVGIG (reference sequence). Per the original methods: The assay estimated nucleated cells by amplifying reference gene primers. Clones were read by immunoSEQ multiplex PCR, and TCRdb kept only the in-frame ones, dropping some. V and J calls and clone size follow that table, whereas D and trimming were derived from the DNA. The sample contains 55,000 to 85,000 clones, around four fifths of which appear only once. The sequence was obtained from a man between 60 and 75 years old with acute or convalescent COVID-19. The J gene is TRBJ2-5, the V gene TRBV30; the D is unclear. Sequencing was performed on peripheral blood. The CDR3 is CAWSVLGSEETQYF. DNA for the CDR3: TGTGCCTGGAGTGTACTCGGGTCTGAGGAGACCCAGTACTTC.